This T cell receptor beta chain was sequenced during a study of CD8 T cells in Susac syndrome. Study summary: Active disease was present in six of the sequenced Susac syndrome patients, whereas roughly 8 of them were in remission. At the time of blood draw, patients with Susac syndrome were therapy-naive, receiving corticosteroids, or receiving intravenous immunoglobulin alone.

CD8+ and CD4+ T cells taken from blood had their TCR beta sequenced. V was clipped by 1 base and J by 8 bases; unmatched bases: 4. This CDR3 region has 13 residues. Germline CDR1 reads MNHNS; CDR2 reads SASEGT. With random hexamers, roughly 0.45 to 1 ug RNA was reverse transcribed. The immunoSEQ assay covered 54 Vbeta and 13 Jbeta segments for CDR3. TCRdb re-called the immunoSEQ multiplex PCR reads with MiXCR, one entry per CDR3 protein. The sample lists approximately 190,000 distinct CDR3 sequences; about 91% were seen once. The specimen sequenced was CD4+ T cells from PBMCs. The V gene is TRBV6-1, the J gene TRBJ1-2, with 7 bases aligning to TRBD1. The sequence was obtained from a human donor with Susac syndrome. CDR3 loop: CASSEGEGAGYTF. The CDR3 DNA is TGTGCCAGCAGTGAAGGCGAGGGGGCGGGCTACACCTTC.